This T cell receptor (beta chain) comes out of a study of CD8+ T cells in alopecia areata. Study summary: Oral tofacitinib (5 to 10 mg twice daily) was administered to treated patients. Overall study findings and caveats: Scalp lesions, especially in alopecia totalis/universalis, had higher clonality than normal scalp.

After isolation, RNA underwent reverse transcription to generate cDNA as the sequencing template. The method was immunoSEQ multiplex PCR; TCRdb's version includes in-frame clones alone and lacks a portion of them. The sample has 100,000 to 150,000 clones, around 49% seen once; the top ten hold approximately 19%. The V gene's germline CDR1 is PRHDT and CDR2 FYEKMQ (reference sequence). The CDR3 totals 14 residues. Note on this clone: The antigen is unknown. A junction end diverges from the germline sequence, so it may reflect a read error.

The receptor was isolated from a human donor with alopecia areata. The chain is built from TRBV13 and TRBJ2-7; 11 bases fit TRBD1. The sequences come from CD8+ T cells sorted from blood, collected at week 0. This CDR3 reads CASSLGDRGTEQYF. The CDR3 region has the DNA TGTGCCAGCAGCCTAGGGGACAGGGGGACCGAGCAGTACTTC.